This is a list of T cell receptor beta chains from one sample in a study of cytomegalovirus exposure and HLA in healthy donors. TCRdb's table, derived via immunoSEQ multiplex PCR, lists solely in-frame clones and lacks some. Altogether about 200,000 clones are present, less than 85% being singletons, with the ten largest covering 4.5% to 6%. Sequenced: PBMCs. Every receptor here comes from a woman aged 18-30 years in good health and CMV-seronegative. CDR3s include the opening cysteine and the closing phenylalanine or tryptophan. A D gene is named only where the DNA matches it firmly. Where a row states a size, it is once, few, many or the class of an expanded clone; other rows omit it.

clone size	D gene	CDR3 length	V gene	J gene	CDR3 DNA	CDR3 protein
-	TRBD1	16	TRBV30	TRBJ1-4	TGTGCCTGGAGTGTCCTCGGACAGGGTCCCCACGAAAAACTGTTTTTT	CAWSVLGQGPHEKLFF
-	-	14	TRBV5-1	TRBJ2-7	TGCGCCAGCAGCTTGGGTTTTTCCACCTACGAGCAGTACTTC	CASSLGFSTYEQYF
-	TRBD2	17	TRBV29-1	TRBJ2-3	TGCAGCGTTGTTGGACTAGCCGGAGGCTGGTGGGCAGATACGCAGTATTTT	CSVVGLAGGWWADTQYF
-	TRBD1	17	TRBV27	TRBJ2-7	TGTGCCAGCAGTTCACCGAACTTCCCGACAGGGGCAGGCGAGCAGTACTTC	CASSSPNFPTGAGEQYF
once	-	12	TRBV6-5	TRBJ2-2	TGTGCCAGCAGCGGACGGACCGGGGAGCTGTTTTTT	CASSGRTGELFF
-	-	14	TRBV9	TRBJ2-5	TGTGCCAGCAGCTCCAGGACCAATCGGGAGACCCAGTACTTC	CASSSRTNRETQYF
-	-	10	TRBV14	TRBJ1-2	TGTGTCAGGCGGGTACGAGGCTACACCTTC	CVRRVRGYTF
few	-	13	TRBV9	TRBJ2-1	TGTGCCAGCAGCGTAGCGGAGTACAATGAGCAGTTCTTC	CASSVAEYNEQFF
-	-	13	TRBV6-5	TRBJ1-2	TGTGCCAGCAGTTACTCGGAGGGGTCTGGCTACACCTTC	CASSYSEGSGYTF
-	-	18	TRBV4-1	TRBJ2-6	TGCGCCAGCAGCCAAGAACCGGGCCACCTCTCTGGGGCCAACGTCCTGACTTTC	CASSQEPGHLSGANVLTF
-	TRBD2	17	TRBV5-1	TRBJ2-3	TGCGCCAGCAGCCCCGGACTAGCGGGGGGGCCCACAGATACGCAGTATTTT	CASSPGLAGGPTDTQYF
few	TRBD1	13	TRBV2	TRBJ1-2	TGTGCCAGCAGCGGGACAGGGGTCTATGGCTACACCTTC	CASSGTGVYGYTF
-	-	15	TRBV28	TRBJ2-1	TGTGCCAGCAGTCCCCGAACTGGCGGCTACAATGAGCAGTTCTTC	CASSPRTGGYNEQFF
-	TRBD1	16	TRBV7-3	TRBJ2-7	TGTGCCAGCAGCCAAGGCCGGACAGGGGACCCCTACGAGCAGTACTTC	CASSQGRTGDPYEQYF
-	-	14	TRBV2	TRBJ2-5	TGTGCCAGCAGAGCTCAGGGGTTCCAAGAGACCCAGTACTTC	CASRAQGFQETQYF
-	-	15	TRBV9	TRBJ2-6	TGTGCCAGCAGCGTAGGGGGTTCGGGGGCCAACGTCCTGACTTTC	CASSVGGSGANVLTF
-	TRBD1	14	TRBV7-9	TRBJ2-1	TGTGCCAGTTCCCGGGACAGCTCCTACAATGAGCAGTTCTTC	CASSRDSSYNEQFF
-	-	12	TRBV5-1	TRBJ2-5	TGCGCCAGCAGCCTACCGGAAGAGACCCAGTACTTC	CASSLPEETQYF
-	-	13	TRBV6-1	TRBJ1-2	TGTGCCAGCAGCTACAGGGAAAACTATGGCTACACCTTC	CASSYRENYGYTF
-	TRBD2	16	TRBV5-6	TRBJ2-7	TGTGCCAGCAGCTCCCTTAGCGGGGGGGTCTTCTACGAGCAGTACTTC	CASSSLSGGVFYEQYF
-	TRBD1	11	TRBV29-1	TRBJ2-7	TGCAGCCGATTGACAGGGTACGAGCAGTACTTC	CSRLTGYEQYF
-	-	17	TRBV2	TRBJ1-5	TGTGCCAGCAGCCTGGGGAGGGGAGGCCTTAGCAATCAGCCCCAGCATTTT	CASSLGRGGLSNQPQHF
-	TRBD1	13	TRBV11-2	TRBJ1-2	TGTGCCAGCAGCCCCGGACAGGCGTATGGCTACACCTTC	CASSPGQAYGYTF
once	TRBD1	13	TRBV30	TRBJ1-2	TGTGCCTGGAGTGTAGAGGGGGCAGGCGGCTACACCTTC	CAWSVEGAGGYTF
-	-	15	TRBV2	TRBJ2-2	TGTGCCAGCAGTGTTCGCAGGGGGGACACCGGGGAGCTGTTTTTT	CASSVRRGDTGELFF
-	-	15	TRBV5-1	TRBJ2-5	TGCGCCAGCAGCTTCCGATCAGGCAAAGCGGAGACCCAGTACTTC	CASSFRSGKAETQYF